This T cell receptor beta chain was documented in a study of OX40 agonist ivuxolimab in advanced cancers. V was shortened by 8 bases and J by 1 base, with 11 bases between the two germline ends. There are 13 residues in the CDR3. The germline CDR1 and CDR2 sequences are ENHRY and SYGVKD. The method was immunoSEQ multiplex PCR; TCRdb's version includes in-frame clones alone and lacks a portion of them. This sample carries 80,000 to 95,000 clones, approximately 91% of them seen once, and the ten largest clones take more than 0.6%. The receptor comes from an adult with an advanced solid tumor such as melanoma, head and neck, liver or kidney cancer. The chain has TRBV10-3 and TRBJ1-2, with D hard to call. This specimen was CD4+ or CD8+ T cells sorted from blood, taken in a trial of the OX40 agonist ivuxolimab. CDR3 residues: CAIGTANNYGYTF. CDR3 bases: TGTGCCATCGGCACAGCGAATAACTATGGCTACACCTTC.